This entry features one T cell receptor (beta chain) sequence. The table lists this clone with a few counts. Its antigen is not yet known. The record has no base qualities; no much larger clone is one base away. V lost 5 bases and J lost 10 bases; the stretch between them is 12 bases long. CDR1 and CDR2, looked up from the germline V gene, are MDHEN and SYDVKM. The CDR3 spans 12 residues, from the cysteine through the phenylalanine. Of all the DNA, just the CDR3 is kept, 36 bases in frame from base 1. The source of the sample is a study of cytomegalovirus exposure and HLA in healthy donors (dated by TCRdb to the late 2010s). Concerning the study at large: An earlier analysis of roughly 500 of the donors reported more than 250 Gb of sequence data and approximately 110 million unique TCR beta sequences from about 180 million T cells. High-throughput TCR immunosequencing, statistical association of individual TCRs with disease status, and machine learning were combined to predict cytomegalovirus infection status. Donor age, sex, ethnicity and CMV serostatus were collected together with the repertoire data. HLA typing covered class I and class II loci at four-digit resolution. An early release covering around 630 HLA-typed donors comprised about 320 gigabases of sequencing data and 65 million to 100 million unique TCR sequences. Roughly 5 DR-DQ haplotypes were handled as single units for association and clustering, since linkage in the cohort was strong. In a later genetic analysis, genome-wide SNP genotypes for about 55% of the 666 donors were used, and that subset was treated as a discovery cohort. Rather than using new phenotypic data, the later analysis identified candidate immune exposures from TCR beta sequences and from how often those sequences occurred across donors. In a later analysis, previously published TCR beta repertoires from 670 or so donors were re-analyzed and high-resolution HLA genotyping was added so that TCR occurrence patterns could be studied. Typing coverage differed by locus: A, B, C, DRB1 and DQB1 were typed in about 620-630 donors, DQA1 in roughly 500, DPA1 in some 600, and DPB1 in 450 to 480. Among a few hundred genotyped donors of the cohort, an average of approximately 240,000 unique TCR beta nucleotide sequences were sequenced per donor, roughly 20% of them non-productive. All discovery cohort repertoires had been generated using a single sequencing platform. The study profiled the T cell repertoires of approximately 700 subjects by immunosequencing and related them to cytomegalovirus serostatus. A separate validation cohort of 100 to 150 different subjects was used in addition to the approximately 700-subject first cohort. The genetic ancestry cluster associated with self-reported Caucasian donors included roughly four fifths of the 350 to 500 genotyped donors. The aim of the study was to test whether cataloging public T cell receptors could identify signatures of past pathogen exposure. In an earlier analysis of 587 of the donors, high-throughput TCR beta sequencing was used to judge whether each TCR beta V gene segment behaved as functional or pseudogenic. Here is what the overall study found, with its caveats: A later genetic analysis reported fewer N-insertions in productive TCRs among donors in an Asian-associated ancestry cluster than the roughly 690-donor mean. A total of fewer than 200 TCR beta chains were listed by the study as associated with cytomegalovirus. The sequencing pipeline was judged likely to have produced a cluster of highly shared sequence variants as a technical artifact. When HLA alleles, especially DR and DQ, strongly co-occurred, attributing TCR associations to individual alleles was difficult. Immune exposure information for the cohort was limited to CMV serostatus. The classifier was reported to diagnose cytomegalovirus status with high specificity and sensitivity in both the original and validation cohorts. At a false discovery rate of 0.05, a later analysis linked some 17,000 TCR beta sequences to specific HLA alleles. Correlated functional status among segregating V segments might be attributable to linkage disequilibrium, but an unknown experimental factor could not be ruled out. The presence/absence analyses assumed that sequencing depth was roughly uniform across donors, and that assumption may not be true. In vitro tests confirmed that a few of the cytomegalovirus-associated TCR beta chains recognize cytomegalovirus antigens. The 87-base-pair reads could not distinguish some IMGT-functional V segments, including TRBV6-2 and TRBV6-3, so those segments were excluded. Most CMV-associated TCR beta chains appeared to be HLA-restricted in a later analysis, and the HLA associations seemed to be driven largely by CMV exposure. The authors suggested that the approach could potentially be extended to other disease states and immunological phenotypes. A further reported finding was that TCR beta sequences accurately predicted the HLA-A and HLA-B alleles for most subjects in the first cohort. A later analysis reported that several top co-occurrence clusters appeared linked to parvovirus B19, influenza, CMV and Epstein-Barr virus. In an earlier analysis of fewer than 750 of the donors, most TCR beta V segments were observed in productive rearrangements about 90% or about 30% of the time, broadly matching IMGT annotations. Most TCR sequences were seen in very few donors, while some public TCRs were found in many individuals. In a later analysis, TCR association rates were found to vary across HLA loci, with the most associated TCRs seen for DRB1 alleles and the fewest for HLA-C alleles. In a later analysis, HLA-associated TCR beta chains were found to be more clonally expanded and to have lower generation probabilities than equally common non-associated chains. Because some donors lacked HLA typing at each locus, the association tests relied only on the typed subset. In a later genetic analysis, a missense DCLRE1C variant was associated with V-gene and J-gene trimming of TCR beta chains, and the association was replicated in an independent cohort. This cohort had only TCR beta chains sequenced, and the lack of alpha or paired-chain data limited which features could be detected. The earlier analysis of approximately 560 of the donors excluded seventeen rarely observed V segments, including chromosome 9 orphons, because counts were too low.

Preparation of the library involved the immunoSEQ multiplex PCR assay. For the multiplex PCR, a mixture combining 60 forward primers for TCR Vbeta segments and 13 reverse primers for TCR Jbeta segments was used. Amplification of the CDR3 region of rearranged TCR beta genes was performed with a multiplex PCR assay on genomic DNA. Amplified TCR beta libraries were sequenced as 87-base-pair reads on the Illumina HiSeq System. As for the original processing: In a later analysis, tens of millions of unique TCR beta chains were counted across the roughly 610 repertoires, and about 10 million of these chains were shared by at least two donors. Raw reads were error-corrected and collapsed into unique sequences by a nearest-neighbor algorithm in which closely related sequences were merged to remove PCR and sequencing errors. Alignment of CDR3 sequences to IMGT reference sequences was used to assign V, D and J gene segments. For a sequence to be retained, a match of at least six nucleotides to both a V gene segment and a J gene segment was required. Rearrangements were called productive when the CDR3 lacked stop codons and stayed in frame with V and J; all others were non-productive. Following IMGT convention, CDR3 was defined as the stretch from the second conserved V-encoded cysteine up to the conserved J-encoded phenylalanine. The earlier analysis of some 540 of the donors excluded any sequence lacking an unambiguous match to a single V gene segment. An earlier analysis of about 600 of the donors called V segments functional above 56.7% productive rearrangements and segregating when the between-donor standard deviation exceeded 5%. A statistical classification framework was developed to diagnose cytomegalovirus status using the catalog of TCR beta chain sequences. V and J gene assignment, in a later analysis, came from comparing TCR nucleotide sequences with IMGT/GENE-DB human TR gene sequences. Using the TCRdist pipeline, a later analysis assigned CDR3 sequences along with most-parsimonious VDJ recombination scenarios. A later analysis defined each TCR beta chain by its CDR3 amino acid sequence plus V-gene family, and excluded reads lacking a unique V-gene family. A later analysis removed several hundred highly shared, low-generation-probability nucleotide sequences to deal with suspected cross-contamination and a sequencing artifact. In a later analysis, a clonal expansion index for each public chain was calculated from normalized within-repertoire ranks of inferred template counts. A later analysis computed generation probabilities with a VDJ recombination model fitted to out-of-frame rearrangements, and checked the results against IGoR. A later analysis scored TCR-TCR, TCR-HLA and TCR-CMV co-occurrence with hypergeometric tests, applying a repertoire-size bias correction to TCR pairs. A later analysis estimated false discovery rates by permuting HLA or CMV assignments 20 times. In a later analysis, co-occurring TCRs were grouped using DBSCAN, and TCRdist sequence similarity was added for clustering within HLA-allele-positive subsets. For co-occurrence clustering, repertoires with fewer than 30,000 or more than 120,000 public chains were excluded, along with roughly five repertoires with anomalous nucleotide sharing. The table was pulled from immuneACCESS by TCRdb, which kept in-frame rearrangements only. Such tables lose some clones; where checked, under half of the loss comes from unresolved V genes, and the rest has no known cause. For V, J and clone size, that table is used; D and trimming come from the DNA. The sample data list around 120,000 clones, and about three quarters of these were observed just once. Together, the top ten hold about 29% of the sample.

The cohort comprised 670 or so healthy bone marrow donors. At the time of sampling, all cohort members were nominally healthy, though unrecorded immune exposures were likely present. The donor was CMV seropositive and was included in the group of 250 to 350 seropositive cohort members. A peripheral blood sample was collected from each donor, and TCR beta sequencing was performed on peripheral blood mononuclear cells. The Qiagen DNeasy Blood Extraction Kit was used to extract genomic DNA from the blood cell samples. The sequencing input was PBMCs. This clonotype originated in a man in his sixties in good health and CMV-seropositive. This chain joins TRBV28 to TRBJ2-1, with the D gene too uncertain to name. Here the CDR3 is given as CASSRSGSEQFF. The sequence in DNA is TGTGCCAGCAGTAGGAGTGGGTCCGAGCAGTTCTTC. With the rest looked up from the reference TRBV28 and TRBJ2-1 genes rather than sequenced, the full variable domain is DVKVTQSSRYLVKRTGEKVFLECVQDMDHENMFWYRQDPGLGLRLIYFSYDVKMKEKGDIPEGYSVSREKKERFSLILESASTNQTSMYLCASSRSGSEQFFGPGTRLTVL.